These 8 T cell receptor beta chains share one sample of origin, sequenced in a study of cytomegalovirus exposure and HLA in healthy donors. Clones were sequenced by immunoSEQ multiplex PCR, and TCRdb holds only the in-frame ones, with some missing. Of 160,000 or so clones detected, roughly 91% appear once; the ten largest clones hold approximately 3.1%. The sequenced material came from PBMCs. The receptor set was obtained from a man younger than 30 in good health and CMV-seronegative.

The V gene is TRBV7-2, the J gene TRBJ2-7; 9 nucleotides match TRBD2. V gave up 0 bases and J gave up 6 bases; unmatched junction bases: 6. Looked up from germline, CDR1 is SGHTA and CDR2 is FQGNSA. CDR3 length: 15 amino acids. This CDR3 reads CASSLAQNSGGEQYF. In nucleotides, the CDR3 is TGTGCCAGCAGCTTAGCGCAGAATAGCGGGGGCGAGCAGTACTTC.

V usage is TRBV6-1 and J usage is TRBJ1-2; 7 bases match TRBD1. Unmatched junction bases numbered 13, after V lost 7 bases and J lost 5 bases. The CDR3 is made up of 15 amino acids. Germline V gives CDR1 MNHNS, CDR2 SASEGT. The CDR3 loop reads CASIQPGRGIYGYTF. In DNA form, the CDR3 reads TGTGCCAGCATCCAGCCCGGCAGGGGGATATATGGCTACACCTTC.

The chain combines TRBV6-6 with TRBJ2-7; D may be TRBD2 (7 bases). The V gene's germline CDR1 is MNHNY and CDR2 SVGAGI (reference sequence). Trimming shortened V by 6 bases and J by 7 bases, and 13 bases separated the two germline ends. CDR3 length equals 12 residues. The CDR3: CASSPGRGEQYV. CDR3 DNA: TGTGCCAGCAGCCCTGGGAGGGGGGAGCAGTACGTC.

The chain uses TRBV4-2 and TRBJ2-7, with 11 positions matching TRBD2. V shed 4 bases and J 2 bases; nucleotides not matched to a gene: 4. The CDR3 runs 15 residues. CDR1 is LGHNA and CDR2 is YNFKEQ in the germline V gene. The CDR3 is CASSPLAGGPYEQYF. In DNA form, the CDR3 reads TGTGCCAGCAGCCCCCTAGCGGGAGGCCCCTACGAGCAGTACTTC.

The chain carries TRBV5-6 and TRBJ1-6; TRBD1 aligns across 7 bases. J was trimmed by 13 bases and V by 0 bases; bases with no gene match: 7. Germline V gene lookup returns CDR1 SGHDT and CDR2 YYEEEE. This CDR3 has 14 residues. DNA for the CDR3: TGTGCCAGCAGCTTGGGACAGGGAGTAACCCCCCTCCACTTT. It specifies CASSLGQGVTPLHF.

This chain connects TRBV28 to TRBJ1-3, with TRBD1 identical over 7 bases. Germline V gene sequence: CDR1 MDHEN, CDR2 SYDVKM. The J segment lost 8 bases and the V segment lost 2 bases, leaving 15 bases of the junction unmatched. The CDR3 is made up of 17 amino acids. The CDR3 reads CASSLGGRGTLGDTIYF. CDR3 in DNA: TGTGCCAGCAGTTTAGGGGGCAGGGGGACCCTGGGGGACACCATATATTTT.

This chain connects TRBV11-2 to TRBJ2-1, with no clear D. Germline CDR1 SGHAT, CDR2 FQNNGV. V was trimmed by 1 base and J by 5 bases, leaving 12 bases between them. The CDR3 is 15 amino acids. The CDR3 bases are TGTGCCAGCAGCTTAGGGTTAACCTATAACAATGAGCAGTTCTTC. It encodes CASSLGLTYNNEQFF.

The gene calls are TRBV5-6 and TRBJ1-5; D perhaps matches TRBD1 (6 bases). Germline V gene data show CDR1 as SGHDT and CDR2 as YYEEEE. V lost 2 bases, J lost 5 bases, and 14 bases lay in between. This CDR3 has 15 amino acids. The CDR3 is CASSLQGISHQPQHF. DNA for the CDR3: TGTGCCAGCAGCTTACAGGGCATATCTCATCAGCCCCAGCATTTT. Full variable domain (outside the CDR3, taken from reference TRBV5-6 and TRBJ1-5): DAGVTQSPTHLIKTRGQQVTLRCSPKSGHDTVSWYQQALGQGPQFIFQYYEEEERQRGNFPDRFSGHQFPNYSSELNVNALLLGDSALYLCASSLQGISHQPQHFGDGTRLSIL.